Listed below are T cell receptor beta chains from one sample, sequenced in a study of cytomegalovirus exposure and HLA in healthy donors. Using immunoSEQ multiplex PCR, the repertoire was profiled, and TCRdb retains in-frame clones only, with some absent. The data hold 150,000 to 200,000 clones, with about 80% observed a single time. Sequencing was performed on PBMCs. The receptor source for this set is a female donor in good health and CMV-seronegative. CDR3s include the opening cysteine and the closing phenylalanine or tryptophan. The D gene is left open where the match is weak. For some rows the clone size is stated as once, few or many, or as a class when expanded; others skip it.

once	NA	TRBV19	TRBJ2-2	CASQHLTGFGNTGELFF	TGTGCCAGCCAGCACCTCACAGGGTTTGGAAACACCGGGGAGCTGTTTTTT
few	TRBD1	TRBV6-5	TRBJ2-7	CASMSGAGGFYEQYF	TGTGCCAGCATGTCCGGGGCAGGGGGATTCTACGAGCAGTACTTC
NA	NA	TRBV29-1	TRBJ2-5	CSARKSPLETQYF	TGCAGCGCTCGTAAATCCCCTTTAGAGACCCAGTACTTC
NA	NA	TRBV9	TRBJ2-7	CASSVGDTNHEQYF	TGTGCCAGCAGCGTAGGGGACACGAATCACGAGCAGTACTTC
NA	NA	TRBV2	TRBJ2-3	CASTSRDTQYF	TGTGCCAGCACCTCTAGAGATACGCAGTATTTT
NA	TRBD1	TRBV7-2	TRBJ1-2	CASRPDRGKGYTF	TGTGCCAGCAGGCCGGACAGGGGGAAAGGCTACACCTTC
NA	NA	TRBV28	TRBJ1-1	CASSDAGEEVEAFF	TGTGCCAGCAGTGACGCCGGGGAGGAGGTTGAAGCTTTCTTT
NA	NA	TRBV19	TRBJ1-5	CASSLGNSNQPQHF	TGTGCCAGTAGTCTCGGGAATAGCAATCAGCCCCAGCATTTT
NA	TRBD1	TRBV5-5	TRBJ1-2	CASNPGQDFYGYTF	TGTGCCAGCAACCCGGGACAGGACTTTTATGGCTACACCTTC
NA	NA	TRBV7-3	TRBJ1-1	CASSSFREKNTEAFF	TGTGCCAGCAGCTCGTTCCGGGAGAAGAACACTGAAGCTTTCTTT
NA	TRBD2	TRBV10-3	TRBJ2-5	CAISEGLAGGEETQYF	TGTGCCATCAGTGAGGGACTAGCGGGAGGGGAAGAGACCCAGTACTTC
once	NA	TRBV6-1	TRBJ1-1	CASSGQANTEAFF	TGTGCCAGCAGTGGACAGGCAAACACTGAAGCTTTCTTT
few	NA	TRBV2	TRBJ1-5	CASMSQVSNQPQHF	TGTGCCAGCATGTCGCAGGTTAGCAATCAGCCCCAGCATTTT
NA	NA	TRBV19	TRBJ1-2	CASSIQGGNYGYTF	TGTGCCAGTAGTATTCAGGGAGGGAACTATGGCTACACCTTC
few	NA	TRBV2	TRBJ1-2	CASSEQGSYGYTF	TGTGCCAGCAGTGAACAGGGAAGCTATGGCTACACCTTC
NA	NA	TRBV6-6	TRBJ1-2	CASSYDPTELYGYTF	TGTGCCAGCAGTTACGACCCGACGGAGCTCTATGGCTACACCTTC
once	TRBD1	TRBV19	TRBJ1-2	CASSFRQGDYGYTF	TGTGCCAGTAGTTTCCGACAGGGGGATTATGGCTACACCTTC
NA	NA	TRBV7-9	TRBJ2-2	CASSLESVTNTGELFF	TGTGCCAGCAGCTTAGAATCGGTTACTAACACCGGGGAGCTGTTTTTT
NA	NA	TRBV7-9	TRBJ2-2	CASSSRGPTGELFF	TGTGCCAGCAGCTCCCGTGGGCCCACCGGGGAGCTGTTTTTT
NA	NA	TRBV7-2	TRBJ1-3	CASSFIGTMGNTIYF	TGTGCCAGCAGCTTCATCGGGACAATGGGAAACACCATATATTTT
few	TRBD1	TRBV19	TRBJ1-2	CASSVTGSYGYTF	TGTGCCAGTAGTGTGACAGGGTCCTATGGCTACACCTTC
NA	NA	TRBV18	TRBJ2-7	CASSPLGGPFYEQYF	TGTGCCAGCTCACCACTCGGGGGGCCGTTCTACGAGCAGTACTTC
NA	TRBD1	TRBV2	TRBJ1-6	CASSPRGDSNSPLHF	TGTGCCAGCAGTCCCAGGGGGGACAGCAATTCACCCCTCCACTTT
NA	NA	TRBV6-5	TRBJ1-2	CASSSPGYNYGYTF	TGTGCCAGCAGTAGCCCCGGGTACAACTATGGCTACACCTTC
NA	TRBD1	TRBV19	TRBJ1-4	CASSLEGQGISNEKLFF	TGTGCCAGTAGTCTGGAGGGACAGGGGATAAGTAATGAAAAACTGTTTTTT
NA	TRBD1	TRBV12-5	TRBJ1-3	CASHGQALTSTGNTIYF	TGTGCTAGTCACGGACAGGCGCTAACGTCGACCGGAAACACCATATATTTT
once	TRBD1	TRBV30	TRBJ1-4	CAWDRGREKLFF	TGTGCCTGGGACAGGGGGCGTGAAAAACTGTTTTTT
NA	TRBD1	TRBV5-6	TRBJ1-4	CASSLAVGQGATNEKLFF	TGTGCCAGCAGCTTGGCCGTAGGACAGGGGGCAACTAATGAAAAACTGTTTTTT
NA	TRBD2	TRBV7-9	TRBJ2-1	CASSLGTSGSNEQFF	TGTGCCAGCAGCTTAGGGACTAGCGGGAGTAATGAGCAGTTCTTC
NA	TRBD1	TRBV4-2	TRBJ2-2	CASSRSTGGLNTGELFF	TGTGCCAGCAGCCGGTCCACAGGGGGCCTAAACACCGGGGAGCTGTTTTTT
NA	NA	TRBV5-1	TRBJ1-4	CASSFDSPNEKLFF	TGCGCCAGCAGCTTCGACAGCCCTAATGAAAAACTGTTTTTT
few	NA	TRBV7-2	TRBJ2-5	CASSLDRGIQETQYF	TGTGCCAGCAGCTTAGACCGCGGGATTCAAGAGACCCAGTACTTC
NA	TRBD2	TRBV5-1	TRBJ2-1	CASSLASSGYNEQFF	TGCGCCAGCAGCTTGGCGTCTAGCGGATACAATGAGCAGTTCTTC
NA	NA	TRBV7-9	TRBJ2-1	CASASGTSSYNEQFF	TGTGCCAGCGCATCAGGGACAAGCTCCTACAATGAGCAGTTCTTC
NA	TRBD2	TRBV19	TRBJ2-3	CASSIGTLAVITDTQYF	TGTGCCAGTAGTATAGGAACGCTAGCGGTTATCACAGATACGCAGTATTTT
NA	TRBD2	TRBV5-1	TRBJ2-1	CASTQLAAYNEQFF	TGCGCCAGCACCCAACTAGCGGCTTACAATGAGCAGTTCTTC
NA	NA	TRBV15	TRBJ1-4	CATSRDGRAGTNEKLFF	TGTGCCACCAGCAGAGACGGCAGGGCCGGCACTAATGAAAAACTGTTTTTT
NA	NA	TRBV7-2	TRBJ1-1	CASSLGQHTEAFF	TGTGCCAGCAGCTTAGGACAGCACACTGAAGCTTTCTTT
few	TRBD2	TRBV10-3	TRBJ2-7	CAISRLLAGAYEQYF	TGTGCCATCAGCCGCCTTCTAGCGGGGGCATACGAGCAGTACTTC
NA	NA	TRBV7-8	TRBJ1-2	CASSLVGGGIGYTF	TGTGCCAGCAGCTTAGTTGGGGGGGGGATAGGCTACACCTTC
NA	TRBD2	TRBV5-1	TRBJ2-1	CASSFIAGGPNEQFF	TGCGCCAGCAGCTTTATAGCGGGGGGACCTAATGAGCAGTTCTTC
few	TRBD2	TRBV7-3	TRBJ2-1	CASSLTTSGILEQFF	TGTGCCAGCAGCTTAACTACTAGCGGGATACTTGAGCAGTTCTTC